This T cell receptor (beta chain) was recorded in a study of CD8+ T cells in alopecia areata. Findings of the study overall: With tofacitinib ongoing, many expanded lesional clones persisted in both scalp and blood.

CDR1 SEHNR and CDR2 FQNEAQ come from the germline V gene (reference sequence). This CDR3 is built from 16 residues. The germline V and J ends were trimmed by 9 bases and 1 base, with 22 bases remaining between them. Points on this clone: Its target is unknown.

RNA was extracted and reverse transcribed into cDNA as the sequencing template. Libraries were prepared by immunoSEQ multiplex PCR; TCRdb keeps only in-frame clonotypes and omits some of them. This sample has fewer than 250,000 clones, with 60% found just once. The treatment is: oral pan-JAK inhibitor, 5-10 mg twice daily. The source of this sequence is a human donor with alopecia areata. The chain combines TRBV7-9 with TRBJ2-7; maybe TRBD2 (5 bases). The sequencing used CD4+ T cells sorted from blood, collected at week 4, from a patient treated with tofacitinib. The CDR3 is CARGGLPPPESYEQYF. The CDR3 nucleotides read TGTGCCAGAGGAGGCTTACCCCCTCCAGAGTCCTACGAGCAGTACTTC.